This T cell receptor (beta chain) originates from a study of vaccination effects on CD4 cells after COVID-19 (dated 2022 in TCRdb). Describing the broader study: After vaccination, three convalescent patients were sampled at an early time point (day +14) and at a late time point (day +241, +227 and +161, respectively). The Oncomine TCR Beta short-read assay on an Illumina iSeq 100 was used to sequence cultures from other donors in the study. Altogether, around ten COVID-19 convalescent patients and a few SARS-CoV-2-naive healthy vaccine recipients made up the full study. In both COVID-19 convalescent patients and infection-naive vaccine recipients, the study compared SARS-CoV-2 spike-specific CD4+ TCR repertoires from before mRNA vaccination with those from after it. Across the study, the median time from the second dose to post-vaccine sampling was 72 days (range 14 to 241). The study at large found these results: The study was limited by a small number of convalescent patients, and early post-infection timepoints were lacking. In convalescent patients, the post-vaccine spike-reactive repertoire was composed mainly of new vaccine-induced clones that were largely distinct from infection-induced clones. At late post-vaccination timepoints, both infection-induced and vaccine-induced clones showed marked clonal contraction, consistent with waning T cell responses.

Note on this clone: It has no known antigen specificity. There are no base qualities to consult, and no much larger clone falls within one base.

The ViraFEST assay stimulated PBMC with viral peptide pools and then used TCR sequencing to identify antigen-specific CD4+ T cell clonotypes by expansion. After around eleven days of culture, CD4+ T cells were isolated with the EasySep CD4+ T cell isolation kit. Convalescent patients had PCR-confirmed SARS-CoV-2 infection between March and December 2020, before Alpha, Beta and Delta variants emerged in the United States. Each participant received two doses of an mRNA SARS-CoV-2 vaccine, either BNT162b2 or mRNA-1273. Roughly 1.9 million PBMC per well were cultured with approximately 10 ug/ml peptides in IMDM containing roughly 5% human AB serum, roughly 9.5 IU/ml IL-2 and gentamicin. Half of the culture medium was replaced with fresh IL-2-containing medium on days 3 and 7. Unless otherwise noted, each peptide stimulation condition was cultured in triplicate wells. PBMC were separated from whole blood using Ficoll-Paque Plus gradient centrifugation and were then either cryopreserved at -140C or used fresh. The overlapping peptide pools covered the spike proteins of SARS-CoV-2 and of the common cold coronaviruses HCoV-NL63, HCoV-OC43 and HCoV-229E. The QIAamp micro DNA kit was used to extract genomic DNA from the cultured CD4+ T cells.

Library method: the immunoSEQ multiplex PCR assay. DNA from the cultured, isolated CD4+ T cells was subjected to TCR beta CDR3 sequencing. On the study's bioinformatics: Non-productive TCR sequences were discarded, and reads were trimmed to the CDR3 region, with only CDR3s of 7 or more amino acids retained. Antigen-specific clonotypes were identified using the MANAFEST web app by comparison of expansion in peptide wells against reference cultures. Positive clones required FDR<0.05 expansion versus reference and all other wells, odds ratio above 5, and frequency above 0.1% in two replicate wells. A clonotype was called cross-reactive if it was significantly expanded both in SARS-CoV-2 spike wells and in at least one common cold coronavirus spike condition. CDR3 similarity was assessed by Levenshtein distance using the stringdist R package, and unrooted trees were constructed with ape in R 3.6.1. TCRdb retrieved this table from immuneACCESS and kept in-frame rearrangements only. Not all clones are present; in checked studies, unresolved V genes account for under half, and no reason is known for the remainder. Clone size and the V and J calls come from that table; the DNA yielded D and trimming. For this sample the table gives 11,000 to 15,000 clones, of which nearly 80% were detected only once. The ten largest account for under 30% of the sample.

The junction shows trimming of 0 bases on V and 7 bases on J, and the gene matches do not reach 1 base of it. In the germline V gene, CDR1 corresponds to LGHNA and CDR2 to YNFKEQ. Measured from the cysteine to the phenylalanine, the CDR3 is 13 residues long. The entry retains the CDR3 DNA only, 39 bases that are in frame from base 1. The sequence links TRBV4-2 to TRBJ1-2; TRBD1 matches 8 bases in the middle. Here the sequenced sample was CD4+ T cells from PBMCs cultured with HCoV-NL63 spike peptides, taken after COVID-19 vaccination. The cell subset or site label of this sample denotes: HCoV-NL63 spike overlapping peptide pool stimulation. The clonotype comes from a human donor who had a prior SARS-CoV-2 infection. In nucleotides, the sequence is TGTGCCAGCAGCCAAGACAGGGGGCTTGGCTACACCTTC. Translated, this is CASSQDRGLGYTF.